This TCR beta chain originates from a study of beta chain features in type 1 diabetes listed by TCRdb under 2018. General notes on the study: Mean age, gender distribution, total cell number and subset yield did not differ between patients and healthy donors. In the study, TCRB repertoires of sorted circulating CD4+ T cell subsets from recently diagnosed type 1 diabetes patients were compared with those of matched healthy donors. Across all samples, about 110 million sorted cells were examined, and cell number per subset correlated strongly with RNA yield. Whereas all 30 or so donors provided naive and central memory subsets, regulatory and stem cell-like memory subsets were isolated from just 8 patients and roughly eight healthy donors. Summary of the overall study and its limitations: Type 1 diabetes patients showed a moderate but significant shortening of TCRB CDR3 length in all four CD4+ subsets. Because cDNA was sequenced instead of genomic DNA, activated cells with high expression could be over-represented, although the groups did not differ in activation or CD3 levels. At VDJ recombination sites, type 1 diabetes patients had fewer insertions and more deleted nucleotides, which implies abnormalities in thymic rearrangement. The naive, central memory and regulatory TCRB repertoires appeared to resemble one another more closely among patients than among healthy donors. Because the HLA sub-analyses included only small numbers of individuals, any influence of HLA type on TCRB rearrangement was left unresolved. PCR may preferentially amplify shorter templates, but because patient and control samples were amplified and corrected together, any resulting skew would affect both groups equally.

Taken from the germline V gene (reference sequence), the CDR1 and CDR2 loops are WNHNN and SYGVQD. V loses 5 bases at its end and J loses 4 bases; junction bases beyond the gene matches: 4. The CDR3 holds 16 amino acids from the cysteine to the phenylalanine. Only the CDR3 portion is preserved as DNA: 48 bases, with reading frame beginning at the first base. The High Capacity cDNA Reverse Transcription Kit was used to reverse transcribe all of the isolated RNA, meaning that expressed TCRB transcripts were what got sequenced. Naive, central memory and regulatory T cell samples underwent deep immunoSEQ sequencing, averaging approximately 3.5 million total reads per sample. Sorted cells were lysed in RLT buffer and RNA was extracted with DNase-treated RNeasy Micro or Mini kits, depending on cell number. To prevent cross-contamination, each cell subset was processed individually, whereas patient and healthy donor samples were processed jointly. TCRB sequences were amplified from cDNA with the immunoSEQ multiplex PCR, producing 87-bp fragments spanning the CDR3 region. Sequencing of the amplicons was done on the Illumina HiSeq platform. Per the authors' processing: Synthetic template baselines were used to correct PCR bias computationally, reads within Hamming distance 2 were collapsed together, and singletons that could not be merged were discarded. Reads were aligned against IMGT so that V, D and J genes, CDR3 length and insertions or deletions at six rearrangement sites could be assigned. Within each subset, clonotype counts were normalized to the number of sorted cells before true diversity and Gini coefficients were calculated with the tcR R package. Repertoire sharing was quantified using the overlap coefficient calculated on TCRB nucleotide sequences. TCRdb provides this immuneACCESS table in a form limited to in-frame rearrangements. Some clones are lacking; in checked studies, under half of them reflect an unresolved V gene, and why the rest are absent is not known. V, J and clone size reflect that table, while D and trimming were determined from the DNA. Counted in this sample were more than 300,000 clones; approximately 9.7% of them appeared once. Of the sample, approximately 1% falls within the top ten clones.

In this sample, this clone turned up a few times. What this receptor recognizes is not known. One base away there is no much larger clone; base qualities are not given. Each donor gave one peripheral blood draw, around 0.12 L on average, collected into heparinised tubes. Naive, central memory, regulatory and stem cell-like memory CD4+ T cells were sorted on a BD FACSAria II using a panel including CD45RO, CCR7, CD25, CD127, CD95 and CD27. Purity was above 95% for every sorted population. Right away, PBMCs were isolated by Lymphoprep density gradient centrifugation and were stained directly, with no culture step. So that batch effects would be minimized, each experiment stained and sorted samples in pairs, pairing one healthy donor with one patient.

Sequencing input: central memory CD4+ T cells from blood. This clonotype originated in a young man with type 1 diabetes. This sequence uses TRBV10-1 and TRBJ2-3, with TRBD2 matching 15 junction bases. At the DNA level, the sequence is TGCGCCAGCAGTCGGACTAGCGGGGGGGAAGCAGATACGCAGTATTTT. This sequence encodes CASSRTSGGEADTQYF.